Listed below are T cell receptor beta chains from one sample, sequenced in a study of T cell responses to AZD1222 COVID-19 vaccine. Repertoires were generated with immunoSEQ multiplex PCR, while TCRdb's copy carries only in-frame clones and drops some. The repertoire includes 30,000 to 50,000 clones, 88% of them detected once, and around a quarter sits in the top ten. Sample: peripheral blood, taken 28 days after the second dose of the MenACWY control vaccine. The source is an adult who received the MenACWY meningococcal vaccine as a control. Each CDR3 is given with its conserved first and last residue. The order of the fields is clone size, J gene, V gene, D gene, CDR3 DNA, CDR3 protein. The D gene is left open where the match is weak. Clone sizes are given selectively: once, few, many, or a class where the clone is expanded.

-	TRBJ1-6	TRBV11-2	TRBD1	TGTGCCAGCAGCTTGACAGGGATATTTAATTCACCCCTCCACTTT	CASSLTGIFNSPLHF
-	TRBJ2-7	TRBV29-1	TRBD1	TGCAGCGGAAGGACAGGGGTGACCGACGAGCAGTACTTC	CSGRTGVTDEQYF
-	TRBJ1-3	TRBV27	-	TGTGCCAGCAGCTCCGAACCCTCGCCCCTTTACCCCATATATTTT	CASSSEPSPLYPIYF
few	TRBJ1-4	TRBV29-1	-	TGCAGCGTTGAAGAAAGGGGCGGAAAACTGTTTTTT	CSVEERGGKLFF
-	TRBJ1-4	TRBV27	-	TGTGCCAGCAGGAGGGGATCTAATGAAAAACTGTTTTTT	CASRRGSNEKLFF
-	TRBJ2-3	TRBV7-3	TRBD2	TGTGCCAGCAGCTTCGGGCTAGCGGGAGGGGCGCAGTATTTT	CASSFGLAGGAQYF
-	TRBJ2-1	TRBV9	TRBD2	TGTGCCAGCAGCATTGGACTAGCGGGAGGGGACAATGAGCAGTTCTTC	CASSIGLAGGDNEQFF
-	TRBJ2-3	TRBV3-1/TRBV3-2	-	TGTGCCAGCAGCACAATGCAAGATACGCAGTATTTT	CASSTMQDTQYF
-	TRBJ2-3	TRBV30	-	TGTGCCTGGAGTTCCCTAGGGGGGGCAGATACGCAGTATTTT	CAWSSLGGADTQYF
-	TRBJ2-1	TRBV9	-	TGTGCCAGCAGCGCCGATCTGCAGGCCAGCTCCTACAATGAGCAGTTCTTC	CASSADLQASSYNEQFF
once	TRBJ1-2	TRBV7-9	TRBD1	TGTGCCAGCAGCTTAGCTAGGGGGACAGGGATGGACTATGGCTACACCTTC	CASSLARGTGMDYGYTF
once	TRBJ2-1	TRBV21-1	-	TGTGCCAGCAGCAAAGAGGGGACAGGGGCACCCTACAATGAGCAGTTCTTC	CASSKEGTGAPYNEQFF
-	TRBJ2-4	TRBV4-2	TRBD1	TGTGCCAGCAGCCAAGGGGTCGACAGGGCCCAAAACATTCAGTACTTC	CASSQGVDRAQNIQYF
-	TRBJ2-5	TRBV15	TRBD2	TGTGCCACCACCAGGACGGGCGGAGCGGGACTGGAGACCCAGTACTTC	CATTRTGGAGLETQYF
-	TRBJ2-5	TRBV28	-	TGTGCCAGCAGTTTATTAGGCAGGGCCGAGACCCAGTACTTC	CASSLLGRAETQYF
once	TRBJ2-1	TRBV10-3	-	TGTGCCATCAGTGAGCCAGGTGAGCAGTTCTTC	CAISEPGEQFF
-	TRBJ1-3	TRBV14	-	TGTGCCAGCAGCCCTTACCCCGGCACCATATATTTT	CASSPYPGTIYF
-	TRBJ1-3	TRBV9	-	TGTGCCAGCAGCGAAACCGGGACACCCTCTGGAAACACCATATATTTT	CASSETGTPSGNTIYF
-	TRBJ2-5	TRBV28	TRBD1	TGTGCCAGCAGTTTGGGTACGGGACAGGGGGAGGAGACCCAGTACTTC	CASSLGTGQGEETQYF
-	TRBJ2-3	TRBV19	TRBD2	TGTGCCAGTAGTGCGGGGGGACTAGCGGGAGAGGTGAACACAGATACGCAGTATTTT	CASSAGGLAGEVNTDTQYF
-	TRBJ2-3	TRBV7-9	TRBD1	TGTGCCAGCAGCTTAATTCCTGGGACAGGGGGCACAGATACGCAGTATTTT	CASSLIPGTGGTDTQYF
-	TRBJ2-2	TRBV28	TRBD2	TGTGCCAGCAAGCGGGGGAACACCGGGGAGCTGTTTTTT	CASKRGNTGELFF
-	TRBJ2-3	TRBV20-1	-	TGCAGTGCGGGGTTGGATACGCAGTATTTT	CSAGLDTQYF
-	TRBJ2-3	TRBV5-4	TRBD2	TGTGCCAGCAGCTTGAAGTGGGTGACTAGCGGGACAGATACGCAGTATTTT	CASSLKWVTSGTDTQYF
-	TRBJ1-4	TRBV3-1/TRBV3-2	-	TGTGCCAGCAGCCTTGGACGGTGGGGTAGTGAAAAACTGTTTTTT	CASSLGRWGSEKLFF
-	TRBJ2-1	TRBV7-2	-	TGTGCCAGCAGTCCCCGACTCGTAGTGGGGGCTGAGCAGTTCTTC	CASSPRLVVGAEQFF
-	TRBJ2-2	TRBV4-1	-	TGCGCCAGCAGCCAAGATTCGGGATCCGGGGAGCTGTTTTTT	CASSQDSGSGELFF
-	TRBJ2-1	TRBV28	TRBD1	TGTGCCAGCAGCCGCGCGTTGGGACAGGGGTCCTACAATGAGCAGTTCTTC	CASSRALGQGSYNEQFF
-	TRBJ1-2	TRBV18	-	TGTGCCAGCTCACCTTTTCACCGGGAGAACTATGGCTACACCTTC	CASSPFHRENYGYTF
once	TRBJ2-1	TRBV18	TRBD1	TGTGCCAGCTCACAGACAGGGGAGCAGTTCTTC	CASSQTGEQFF
-	TRBJ2-5	TRBV24-1	TRBD2	TGTGCCACCAGTGATCCCTCCGGCGGGAGGGCCCGGGAGACCCAGTACTTC	CATSDPSGGRARETQYF
-	TRBJ2-7	TRBV7-6	-	TGTGCCAGCAGCTCAAGTAGCGGCGAGCAGTACTTC	CASSSSSGEQYF
-	TRBJ1-5	TRBV5-5	-	TGTGCCAGCAGCTTAGGGACCCTAAATCAGCCCCAGCATTTT	CASSLGTLNQPQHF
-	TRBJ2-2	TRBV7-7	-	TGTGCCAGCAGCAGCTTAGTCGGCGGGGAGCTGTTTTTT	CASSSLVGGELFF
-	TRBJ2-2	TRBV19	TRBD2	TGTGCCAGTAGTAAAGGACTAGCGGTGGGGGAGCTGTTTTTT	CASSKGLAVGELFF
-	TRBJ1-2	TRBV7-9	TRBD1	TGTGCCAGCAGCCGAGACAGGGCCTATGGCTACACCTTC	CASSRDRAYGYTF
-	TRBJ1-1	TRBV10-2	-	TGCGCCAGCTTCGACCTGAACACTGAAGCTTTCTTT	CASFDLNTEAFF
-	TRBJ2-2	TRBV3-1/TRBV3-2	-	TGTGCCAGCAGCCAAGGCATGAACACCGGGGAGCTGTTTTTT	CASSQGMNTGELFF
-	TRBJ2-5	TRBV6-5	-	TGTGCCAGCAGTTACTCGTTCGGGAGAGGGCAAGAGACCCAGTACTTC	CASSYSFGRGQETQYF
-	TRBJ2-3	TRBV3-1/TRBV3-2	TRBD1	TGTGCCAGCAGCCGACAGGGGATAAGGACAGATACGCAGTATTTT	CASSRQGIRTDTQYF
-	TRBJ2-1	TRBV5-1	TRBD2	TGCGCCAGCAGCTCGGCTAGCGGTTACAATGAGCAGTTCTTC	CASSSASGYNEQFF
-	TRBJ1-5	TRBV6-4	TRBD1	TGTGCCAGCAGTGACTCGAGGGGGCCGGGCAATCAGCCCCAGCATTTT	CASSDSRGPGNQPQHF
-	TRBJ2-5	TRBV7-9	TRBD2	TGTGCCAGCAGCCCCCTGGGTAGCGGGATTGTTGGCGAGACCCAGTACTTC	CASSPLGSGIVGETQYF
-	TRBJ1-5	TRBV24-1	-	TGTGCCACCAGTGAGACCTATAGCAATCAGCCCCAGCATTTT	CATSETYSNQPQHF
-	TRBJ2-2	TRBV18	-	TGTGCCAGCTCACTCGGACAGCCAAGGAACACCGGGGAGCTGTTTTTT	CASSLGQPRNTGELFF
-	TRBJ2-3	TRBV9	TRBD2	TGTGCCAGCAGCGGGACTAGCGGACTCACAGATACGCAGTATTTT	CASSGTSGLTDTQYF
-	TRBJ2-3	TRBV24-1	-	TGTGCCACCAGTGATCCCGGACGGATTAGCACAGATACGCAGTATTTT	CATSDPGRISTDTQYF
-	TRBJ2-1	TRBV19	TRBD1	TGTGCCAGTAGCCGCGGCAGGGGGAATGAGCAGTTCTTC	CASSRGRGNEQFF
-	TRBJ2-2	TRBV24-1	-	TGTGCCACCAGTGCGAGGCGAGCCTCGAACACCGGGGAGCTGTTTTTT	CATSARRASNTGELFF
-	TRBJ1-5	TRBV2	-	TGTGCCAGCAGTGATAAGGGTGTTCAGCCCCAGCATTTT	CASSDKGVQPQHF
-	TRBJ2-2	TRBV5-1	-	TGCGCCAGCAGTCCGCCTCGGGCGAACACCGGGGAGCTGTTTTTT	CASSPPRANTGELFF
-	TRBJ2-1	TRBV30	TRBD2	TGTGCCGGGTCTAGCGGGTCTTACAATGAGCAGTTCTTC	CAGSSGSYNEQFF
-	TRBJ2-7	TRBV5-1	-	TGCGCCAGCAGCGTGGGACCGAACTCCTACGAGCAGTACTTC	CASSVGPNSYEQYF